This TCR beta chain came from a study of blood T cell repertoires in COVID-19. Across the study: COVID-19 samples from acute and convalescent phases originated in the United States, Italy and Spain. T cells, B-cell-depleted T cells, or PBMCs supplied cDNA or gDNA.

Germline V lookup: CDR1 MNHEY, CDR2 SVGAGI. This CDR3 contains 14 residues. The ends lost 7 bases at V and 5 bases at J; junction bases unmatched: 9. In the authors' methods: Quantification of nucleated cells was approximated via reference gene primer amplification. Repertoires were generated with immunoSEQ multiplex PCR, while TCRdb's copy carries only in-frame clones and drops some. The DNA was the basis for D and trimming; V, J and clone size are from that table. The sample contains about 490,000 clones, approximately 83% of which appear only once. The sequence was obtained from a human donor in a cohort sampled during active COVID-19. Sequenced: peripheral blood. This chain uses TRBV6-5 with TRBJ2-7, with TRBD1 matching 9 bases. CDR3 sequence (DNA): TGTGCCAGCATCCGTGGACAGGGGTTGGACGAGCAGTACTTC. It encodes CASIRGQGLDEQYF.